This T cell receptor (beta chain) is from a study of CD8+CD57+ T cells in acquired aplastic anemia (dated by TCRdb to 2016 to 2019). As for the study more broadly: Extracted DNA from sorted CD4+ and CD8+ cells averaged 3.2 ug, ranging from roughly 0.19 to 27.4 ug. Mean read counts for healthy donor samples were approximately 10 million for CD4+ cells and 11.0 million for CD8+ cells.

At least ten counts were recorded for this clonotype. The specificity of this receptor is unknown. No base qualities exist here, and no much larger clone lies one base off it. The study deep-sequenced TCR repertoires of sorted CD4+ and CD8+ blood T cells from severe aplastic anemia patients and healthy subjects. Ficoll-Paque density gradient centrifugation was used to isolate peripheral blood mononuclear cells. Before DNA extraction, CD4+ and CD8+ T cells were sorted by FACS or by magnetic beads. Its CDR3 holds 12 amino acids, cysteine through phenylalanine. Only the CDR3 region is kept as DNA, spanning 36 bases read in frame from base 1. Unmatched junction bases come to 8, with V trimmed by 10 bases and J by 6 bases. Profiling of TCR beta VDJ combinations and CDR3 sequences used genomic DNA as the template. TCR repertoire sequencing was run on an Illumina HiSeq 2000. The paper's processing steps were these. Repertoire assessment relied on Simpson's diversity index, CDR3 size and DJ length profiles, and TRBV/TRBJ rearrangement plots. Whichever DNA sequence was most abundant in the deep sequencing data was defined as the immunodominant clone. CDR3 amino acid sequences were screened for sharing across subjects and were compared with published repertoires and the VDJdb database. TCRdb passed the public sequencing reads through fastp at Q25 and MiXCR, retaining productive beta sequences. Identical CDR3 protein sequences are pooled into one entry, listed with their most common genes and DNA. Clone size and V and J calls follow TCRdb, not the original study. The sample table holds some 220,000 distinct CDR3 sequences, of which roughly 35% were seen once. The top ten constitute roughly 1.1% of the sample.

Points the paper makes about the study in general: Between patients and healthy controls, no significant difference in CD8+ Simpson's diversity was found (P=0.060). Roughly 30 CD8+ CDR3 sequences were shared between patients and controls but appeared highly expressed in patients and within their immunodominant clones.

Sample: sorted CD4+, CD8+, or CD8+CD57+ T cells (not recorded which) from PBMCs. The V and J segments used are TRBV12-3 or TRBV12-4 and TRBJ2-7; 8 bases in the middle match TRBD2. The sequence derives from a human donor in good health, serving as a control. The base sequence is TGTGCCACTCTCTCCAGCGGGGGCGAGCAGTACTTC. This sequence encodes CATLSSGGEQYF.